The 23 T cell receptor beta chains listed next were all sequenced from one sample in a study of OX40 agonist ivuxolimab in advanced cancers. TCRdb keeps only in-frame clones here, not all; method: immunoSEQ multiplex PCR. The table includes 90,000 to 150,000 clones, approximately 92% detected once. The sample here was CD4+ or CD8+ T cells sorted from blood, taken in a trial of the OX40 agonist ivuxolimab. The receptors here all came from an adult with an advanced solid tumor such as melanoma, head and neck, liver or kidney cancer.

The V and J genes are TRBV6-1 and TRBJ2-3; D is perhaps TRBD1 or TRBD2 (5 bases each). The CDR3 runs to 12 residues. Trimming took off 8 bases at V and 7 bases at J, with 13 bases between the two ends. Looked up from germline, CDR1 is MNHNS and CDR2 is SASEGT. In DNA, the CDR3 is TGTGCCAGCGGGGAGAGGGGAAATACGCAGTATTTT. Protein: CASGERGNTQYF.

The CDR3 DNA is TGTGCCAGCAGGACACCAGGGGGCCAGTACTTC. Translation: CASRTPGGQYF. The chain recombines TRBV6-5 with TRBJ2-5; 7 nucleotides match TRBD1. The V and J ends lost 6 bases and 10 bases, in that order; junction bases with no gene match: 5. Germline lookup yields CDR1 MNHEY and CDR2 SVGAGI. This CDR3 has 11 amino acids.

The gene calls are TRBV28 and TRBJ1-4; D possibly corresponds to TRBD1 (6 bases). This CDR3 has 14 amino acids. Between the trimmed V and J ends, which lost 7 bases and 6 bases, there was a span of 15 bases. CDR1 and CDR2 (germline): MDHEN, SYDVKM. CDR3 in DNA: TGTGCCAGCAACATACAGGGTAGGGATGAAAAACTGTTTTTT. Protein product: CASNIQGRDEKLFF.

The CDR3 is CASSPPTNNYGYTF. The CDR3 DNA follows: TGCGCCAGCAGCCCCCCTACCAACAACTATGGCTACACCTTC. This chain joins TRBV5-1 and TRBJ1-2; no clear D gene. Germline V gives CDR1 SGHRS, CDR2 YFSETQ. V was trimmed by 4 bases and J by 2 bases, leaving 12 bases between them. CDR3 length equals 14 residues.

V is TRBV28 and J is TRBJ2-5; D may be TRBD2 (6 bases). CDR1 and CDR2 from the germline V gene are MDHEN and SYDVKM. V lost 7 bases and J lost 1, with 16 bases in between. The CDR3 runs to 15 residues. The CDR3 here is CASKGRGNRQETQYF. The CDR3 bases are TGTGCCAGCAAAGGGCGGGGTAACCGCCAAGAGACCCAGTACTTC.

This clone was seen only once. J is TRBJ2-1 and V is TRBV11-3; unclear D gene. From germline, CDR1 is SGHNT and CDR2 YENEEA. Trimming stripped 1 base from V and 5 bases from J, with 6 bases between. The CDR3 has 13 residues. In DNA form, the CDR3 reads TGTGCCAGCAGCTTAGCTTGGAACAATGAGCAGTTCTTC. Translation: CASSLAWNNEQFF.

The rearrangement uses TRBV5-4 and TRBJ1-5, with TRBD1 as a possible D gene (5 bases). CDR1 and CDR2 from the germline V gene are SGHNT and YYREEE (reference sequence). This CDR3 spans 15 amino acids. Trimming shortened V by 0 bases and J by 2 bases, and 9 bases separated the two germline ends. CDR3 DNA: TGTGCCAGCAGCTTGGGGGGGGATCGCAATCAGCCCCAGCATTTT. Protein sequence: CASSLGGDRNQPQHF.

V and J are TRBV5-4 and TRBJ2-5; D is unresolved. This CDR3 has 15 amino acids. V was trimmed by 0 bases and J by 5 bases, leaving 14 bases between them. Germline loops: CDR1 SGHNT, CDR2 YYREEE (reference sequence). The CDR3 DNA is TGTGCCAGCAGCTTGGCCCGGAGTGGGATGGAGACCCAGTACTTC. Translating gives CASSLARSGMETQYF.

The genes are TRBV10-3 and TRBJ2-1, with D possibly being TRBD2 (5 bases). The CDR3 runs 19 residues. Germline CDR1 is ENHRY and CDR2 is SYGVKD. Trimming cost V 0 bases and J 0 bases, with 18 bases left between them. CDR3 in amino acids: CAISESTKVRESSYNEQFF. CDR3 in DNA: TGTGCCATCAGTGAGTCGACTAAGGTTAGGGAGAGCTCCTACAATGAGCAGTTCTTC.

V usage is TRBV5-6 and J usage is TRBJ2-2; D not certain. The CDR3 is made up of 12 amino acids. V gave up 0 bases and J gave up 7 bases, with 4 bases separating them. Germline V gene data show CDR1 as SGHDT and CDR2 as YYEEEE. The CDR3 DNA reads as TGTGCCAGCAGCTTGGGGGTCGGGGAGCTGTTTTTT. Protein: CASSLGVGELFF.

This clone occurred a few times. The rearrangement joins TRBV4-2 to TRBJ1-2; possible D gene TRBD1, 5 bases. CDR1 and CDR2 (germline): LGHNA, YNFKEQ. The CDR3 totals 15 residues. The V gene lost 0 bases and the J gene lost 3 bases, with 11 bases spanning the gap. The CDR3 nucleotides are TGTGCCAGCAGCCAAGAGTGGGACGGCCACTATGGCTACACCTTC. This sequence encodes CASSQEWDGHYGYTF.

The J gene is TRBJ2-1, the V gene TRBV5-1; a possible D gene is TRBD1 (6 bases). The length of the CDR3 is 15 residues. CDR1 SGHRS and CDR2 YFSETQ come from the germline V gene. Trimming took off 1 base at V and 9 bases at J, with 17 bases between the two ends. DNA for the CDR3: TGCGCCAGCAGCTTGCCACAGGGAACAGTACCTGAGCAGTTCTTC. Translation gives CASSLPQGTVPEQFF.

The chain has TRBV27 and TRBJ1-6; D remains ambiguous. Germline-derived CDR1 and CDR2 are MNHEY and SMNVEV (reference sequence). The CDR3 has 13 residues. The ends were cut back, 3 bases at V and 5 bases at J, with 5 bases in the middle. DNA of the CDR3: TGTGCCAGCAGTTTTGAAGATAATTCACCCCTCCACTTT. This translates into CASSFEDNSPLHF.

The V gene is TRBV5-6, the J gene TRBJ2-7, with no clear D. Germline V gene lookup returns CDR1 SGHDT and CDR2 YYEEEE. The CDR3 has 14 amino acids. Trimming left V 7 bases short and J 3 bases short, with 17 bases between. The CDR3 reads CASPSSEDNYEQYF. As DNA, the CDR3 is TGTGCCAGCCCCAGCTCGGAAGATAACTACGAGCAGTACTTC.

The table lists this clone with a count of one. V is TRBV21-1 and J is TRBJ1-1. TRBV21-1 is a pseudogene. The CDR3 loop spans 16 amino acids. The CDR3 region has the DNA TGTGCCAGTAAGCCGGGACGCTTGTTCTCATACACTGAAGCTTTCTTT. Translating it yields CASKPGRLFSYTEAFF.

The V and J genes are TRBV19 and TRBJ2-5; D might be TRBD2 (7 bases). Trimming took 6 bases from V and 5 from J, leaving 16 bases between them. There are 14 residues in the CDR3. Per germline, CDR1 LNHDA and CDR2 SQIVND (reference sequence). CDR3 nucleotides: TGTGCCAGTAGCTTCGGGGGGCAGGAGGAGACCCAGTACTTC. It is translated as CASSFGGQEETQYF.

This chain links TRBV27 with TRBJ2-3, with 12 nucleotides matching TRBD2. The germline CDR1 and CDR2 sequences are MNHEY and SMNVEV (reference sequence). This CDR3 spans 17 amino acids. Trimming cost V 6 bases and J 0 bases; bases outside gene matches: 7. This CDR3 is CASRRTSGARSTDTQYF. Here the CDR3 DNA reads TGTGCCAGCAGACGGACTAGCGGGGCTAGGAGCACAGATACGCAGTATTTT.

The V call is TRBV19, the J call TRBJ1-2; 9 nucleotides align to TRBD1. The junction had 9 bases not matched to a gene; V was cut back by 6 bases and J by 4 bases. CDR3 length: 15 amino acids. Looked up from germline, CDR1 is LNHDA and CDR2 is SQIVND (reference sequence). The CDR3 sequence is CASSDTGGRSYGYTF. The CDR3 nucleotides read TGTGCCAGTAGCGATACAGGGGGCAGGAGCTATGGCTACACCTTC.

This clone showed up just once. The chain is built from TRBV6-5 and TRBJ2-7, with D perhaps matching TRBD1 or TRBD2 (5 bases each). The CDR3 is 12 residues long. Germline CDR1 is MNHEY and CDR2 is SVGAGI. V lost 6 bases and J 7 bases, leaving 13 bases between the germline ends. CDR3 in DNA: TGTGCCAGCAGAAGGGGTCGGGAAGAGCAGTACTTC. This codes for CASRRGREEQYF.

CDR3 residues: CASSLGEETQYF. For the CDR3, the DNA is TGCGCCAGCAGCTTGGGGGAAGAGACCCAGTACTTC. The rearrangement links TRBV5-1 to TRBJ2-5; D unresolved. The CDR3 is made up of 12 amino acids. V gave up 0 bases and J gave up 3 bases, with 3 bases separating them. In germline, CDR1 is SGHRS, CDR2 YFSETQ.

The chain recombines TRBV27 with TRBJ2-5; 7 bases align to TRBD2. The CDR3 is 16 amino acids. Per the germline V gene, CDR1 is MNHEY and CDR2 is SMNVEV (reference sequence). Unmatched junction bases numbered 14, after V lost 5 bases and J lost 5 bases. The CDR3 sequence is CASSRGLLGRGETQYF. CDR3 in DNA: TGTGCCAGCAGTCGCGGACTTTTGGGGCGGGGGGAGACCCAGTACTTC.

The chain combines TRBV6-1 with TRBJ2-7; D gene uncertain. Germline loops: CDR1 MNHNS, CDR2 SASEGT. This CDR3 is 12 amino acids long. Trimming cost V 3 bases and J 4 bases, with 7 bases left between them. The CDR3 protein is CASSDLGYEQYF. The DNA for the CDR3 is TGTGCCAGCAGTGATTTAGGTTACGAGCAGTACTTC.

The sample holds one count of this clone. In DNA, the CDR3 is TGTGCCAGCAGCTTGGAGGGTTTTCGGGGATCCTACAATGAGCAGTTCTTC. Amino acid sequence: CASSLEGFRGSYNEQFF. The gene calls are TRBV5-4 and TRBJ2-1; a weak D match, TRBD2 (5 bases). The V end lost 0 bases, the J end lost 1 base, and 14 bases lay between the germline ends. Germline V gene data show CDR1 as SGHNT and CDR2 as YYREEE (reference sequence). This CDR3 is 17 amino acids long.